Listed here are 20 T cell receptor beta chains from one sample, sequenced in a study of siplizumab effects on memory and regulatory T cells. Here immunoSEQ multiplex PCR was the method, and the copy in TCRdb shows in-frame clones only, minus some. The table includes some 100,000 clones, 92% detected once. The sample consisted of Tregs sorted from blood. The receptors were sampled from a human donor in good health.

The V and J genes are TRBV28 and TRBJ2-1; D may be TRBD1 (6 bases). The CDR3 sequence is 13 residues long. CDR1 is MDHEN, CDR2 SYDVKM, per germline. The V gene lost 6 bases and the J gene lost 5 bases, with 11 bases spanning the gap. CDR3 bases: TGTGCCAGCAGGACCAGGGGAAACAATGAGCAGTTCTTC. This codes for CASRTRGNNEQFF. Full variable domain (missing parts from reference TRBV28 and TRBJ2-1): DVKVTQSSRYLVKRTGEKVFLECVQDMDHENMFWYRQDPGLGLRLIYFSYDVKMKEKGDIPEGYSVSREKKERFSLILESASTNQTSMYLCASRTRGNNEQFFGPGTRLTVL.

This chain connects TRBV7-2 to TRBJ2-1, with 12 positions matching TRBD2. The V gene's germline CDR1 is SGHTA and CDR2 FQGNSA. V lost 6 bases, J lost 9 bases, and 9 bases stayed unmatched. The CDR3 is 15 residues long. In DNA form, the CDR3 reads TGTGCCAGCAGTTTTCTAGCGGGAGGGTTGGCTGAGCAGTTCTTC. This sequence encodes CASSFLAGGLAEQFF.

Many counts were recorded for this clone. The chain is built from TRBV14 and TRBJ1-1; no firm D call. From germline, CDR1 is SGHDN and CDR2 FVKESK. The V end was cut by 1 base, the J end by 0 bases, with 9 bases between. This CDR3 is built from 15 residues. For the CDR3, the DNA is TGTGCCAGCAGCCAAGTTCGGGCGGTGAACACTGAAGCTTTCTTT. It yields the protein CASSQVRAVNTEAFF.

This clone was seen only a few times. This chain connects TRBV19 to TRBJ1-5, with a tentative D call TRBD1 (5 bases). V gave up 7 bases and J gave up 3 bases, with 10 bases separating them. The CDR3 has 13 amino acids. Germline V gene lookup returns CDR1 LNHDA and CDR2 SQIVND (reference sequence). The CDR3 coding sequence is TGTGCCAGTAACTGGGGCCTCAATCAGCCCCAGCATTTT. Its translation: CASNWGLNQPQHF.

This sequence joins TRBV7-9 and TRBJ1-1, with D perhaps matching TRBD1 (6 bases). V lost 2 bases, J lost 3 bases, and 7 bases lay in between. Germline V gene sequence: CDR1 SEHNR, CDR2 FQNEAQ (reference sequence). The CDR3 is 13 residues long. The CDR3 DNA follows: TGTGCCAGCAGCTTAAGGGGGGACACTGAAGCTTTCTTT. Translation: CASSLRGDTEAFF.

The chain couples TRBV6-5 to TRBJ1-2; TRBD1 aligns across 7 bases. CDR3 length: 14 residues. The germline CDR1 and CDR2 sequences are MNHEY and SVGAGI. V lost 2 bases and J lost 4; bases outside the gene matches: 4. This CDR3 is CASSYDREIYGYTF. CDR3 nucleotide sequence: TGTGCCAGCAGTTACGACAGGGAAATCTATGGCTACACCTTC.

Only one count was recorded for this clone. This chain links TRBV19 with TRBJ1-5; TRBD1 is a possible D gene (5 bases). The germline gives CDR1 LNHDA, CDR2 SQIVND (reference sequence). The CDR3 runs to 15 residues. The V end lost 2 bases, the J end lost 9 bases, and 17 bases lay between the germline ends. CDR3: CASSIRDSTSRPQHF. CDR3 bases: TGTGCCAGTAGTATACGCGACAGTACGTCTCGGCCCCAGCATTTT.

The chain is built from TRBV28 and TRBJ1-2; D not certain. CDR1 and CDR2 from the germline V gene are MDHEN and SYDVKM. The CDR3 has 13 amino acids. The V end was cut by 10 bases, the J end by 4 bases, with 16 bases between. CDR3 coding DNA: TGTGCCACCCAAAGTGGACTCTCCTATGGCTACACCTTC. It encodes CATQSGLSYGYTF.

Here the CDR3 reads CASSQDWREGIYNEQFF. CDR3 nucleotide sequence: TGCGCCAGCAGCCAAGATTGGCGGGAGGGGATATACAATGAGCAGTTCTTC. The chain couples TRBV4-1 to TRBJ2-1; 9 bases line up with TRBD2. Germline CDR1 is MGHRA and CDR2 is YSYEKL. The CDR3 runs 17 residues. J was trimmed by 4 bases and V by 0 bases; bases with no gene match: 7.

The chain is built from TRBV5-1 and TRBJ2-4, with TRBD1 identical over 9 bases. The germline V gene has CDR1 SGHRS and CDR2 YFSETQ. The CDR3 runs 14 residues. Germline trimming cut 4 bases from V and 9 bases from J; bases unmatched to any gene: 8. In nucleotides, the CDR3 is TGCGCCAGCAGCGAACCGGGACAGGGAAGCATTCAGTACTTC. This codes for CASSEPGQGSIQYF.

This clone has only a few counts. The chain uses TRBV28 and TRBJ1-1; D is possibly TRBD1 (5 bases). This CDR3 has 13 amino acids. The germline V gene encodes CDR1 MDHEN and CDR2 SYDVKM. V lost 8 bases and J 1 base, leaving 11 bases between the germline ends. The CDR3 region is CASRRQPNTEAFF. Here the CDR3 DNA reads TGTGCCAGCCGAAGACAGCCGAACACTGAAGCTTTCTTT.

The chain links TRBV5-6 to TRBJ2-3; the match to TRBD2 covers 7 bases. Germline V lookup: CDR1 SGHDT, CDR2 YYEEEE. With V trimmed by 4 bases and J by 4 bases, 12 bases remained unmatched. The CDR3 sequence is 16 residues long. The chain's CDR3 is CASSLKVGGSSDTQYF. As DNA, the CDR3 is TGTGCCAGCAGCCTAAAGGTGGGCGGGAGCTCAGATACGCAGTATTTT.

The chain couples TRBV19 to TRBJ2-7; the D is unclear. V was clipped by 4 bases and J by 5 bases, with 6 bases between them. The germline gives CDR1 LNHDA, CDR2 SQIVND (reference sequence). CDR3 length: 11 amino acids. The CDR3 region has the DNA TGTGCCAGTAGTACAATCAACGAGCAGTACTTC. Encoded protein: CASSTINEQYF.

V is TRBV6-5 and J is TRBJ2-7; 9 bases map to TRBD2. CDR1 MNHEY and CDR2 SVGAGI come from the germline V gene. The CDR3 spans 15 residues. V shed 8 bases, J shed 3 bases, and the junction held 11 bases outside the gene matches. The CDR3 DNA follows: TGTGCCAGCTCCTCGTTAGCGGGAGTCTTCTACGAGCAGTACTTC. Protein product: CASSSLAGVFYEQYF.

The rearrangement links TRBV5-5 to TRBJ2-5, with unresolved D. Trimming shortened V by 0 bases and J by 2 bases, and 5 bases separated the two germline ends. This CDR3 has 13 amino acids. CDR1 is SGHKS and CDR2 is YYEKEE in the germline V gene (reference sequence). CDR3 nucleotides: TGTGCCAGCAGCTTGGGGCAGCAAGAGACCCAGTACTTC. This encodes CASSLGQQETQYF. The full variable domain, its missing parts supplied by reference TRBV5-5 and TRBJ2-5, is DAGVTQSPTHLIKTRGQQVTLRCSPISGHKSVSWYQQVLGQGPQFIFQYYEKEERGRGNFPDRFSARQFPNYSSELNVNALLLGDSALYLCASSLGQQETQYFGPGTRLLVL.

The chain links TRBV4-2 to TRBJ2-7, with 7 nucleotides matching TRBD1. V lost 2 bases to trimming and J lost 3 bases; unmatched junction nucleotides: 4. This CDR3 contains 14 residues. Per the germline V gene, CDR1 is LGHNA and CDR2 is YNFKEQ. CDR3 nucleotides: TGTGCCAGCAGCCAACCTGGGACAGTCTACGAGCAGTACTTC. It yields the protein CASSQPGTVYEQYF.

The chain employs TRBV28 and TRBJ1-3; no clear D gene. Germline CDR1 and CDR2: MDHEN and SYDVKM. This CDR3 is 15 amino acids long. V was shortened by 10 bases and J by 0 bases, with 16 bases between the two germline ends. The CDR3 loop reads CATSSGLGSGNTIYF. CDR3 DNA: TGTGCCACCTCATCAGGATTGGGCTCTGGAAACACCATATATTTT.

This clone was counted between two and nine times. V gene TRBV28 combines with J gene TRBJ1-5, with TRBD1 matching over 7 bases. The CDR3 covers 13 residues. After removal of 6 bases from V and 6 bases from J, the junction contained 5 bases not matched to a gene. Germline V gene data show CDR1 as MDHEN and CDR2 as SYDVKM. CDR3: CASRRQGGQPQHF. CDR3 nucleotides: TGTGCCAGCAGAAGACAGGGCGGTCAGCCCCAGCATTTT.

The rearrangement joins TRBV2 to TRBJ2-7, with a weak D call TRBD2 (5 bases). In germline, CDR1 is SNHLY, CDR2 FYNNEI. The CDR3 extends over 14 amino acids. The ends were cut back, 5 bases at V and 6 bases at J, with 17 bases in the middle. The CDR3 coding sequence is TGTGCCAGCAGTCCCCGAAGCCCGGGGTCCGAGCAGTACTTC. Encoded protein: CASSPRSPGSEQYF. Full variable domain (remainder filled in from reference TRBV2 and TRBJ2-7): EPEVTQTPSHQVTQMGQEVILRCVPISNHLYFYWYRQILGQKVEFLVSFYNNEISEKSEIFDDQFSVERPDGSNFTLKIRSTKLEDSAMYFCASSPRSPGSEQYFGPGTRLTVT.

This sequence joins TRBV11-3 and TRBJ1-2, with D perhaps TRBD1 (5 bases). Germline V CDR1 and CDR2: SGHNT, YENEEA. The V and J ends lost 2 bases and 8 bases respectively, with 15 bases between them. This CDR3 region has 14 residues. Here the CDR3 reads CASSLTAAGDGYTF. Written as DNA, the CDR3 is TGTGCCAGCAGCTTAACGGCCGCCGGGGACGGCTACACCTTC.